These 14 T cell receptor beta chains came from one sample sequenced in a study of blood T cell repertoires in COVID-19. TCRdb's table, derived via immunoSEQ multiplex PCR, lists solely in-frame clones and lacks some. Among around 470,000 clones listed, roughly 87% were seen once. Sequenced input: peripheral blood. These receptors all come from a man in his late teens or twenties with COVID-19, enrolled during active disease.

This sequence joins TRBV5-1 and TRBJ2-5; TRBD1 aligns across 9 bases. Germline-derived CDR1 and CDR2 are SGHRS and YFSETQ. V lost 6 bases and J lost 7; bases outside the gene matches: 10. The CDR3 runs 14 residues. The CDR3 region is CASTQPSGQGTQYF. The CDR3 DNA follows: TGCGCCAGCACCCAACCCTCGGGACAGGGGACCCAGTACTTC.

The V call is TRBV9, the J call TRBJ2-5; TRBD2 aligns across 12 bases. V lost 4 bases, J lost 0 bases, and 7 bases stayed unmatched. This CDR3 has 17 amino acids. Germline loops: CDR1 SGDLS, CDR2 YYNGEE. For the CDR3, the DNA is TGTGCCAGCAGCCCAGGACTAGCGGGGTCCAACCAAGAGACCCAGTACTTC. Encoded protein: CASSPGLAGSNQETQYF.

This sequence joins TRBV30 and TRBJ1-2, with D perhaps matching TRBD1 (6 bases). Germline lookup yields CDR1 GTSNPN and CDR2 SVGIG (reference sequence). Trimming took off 0 bases at V and 6 bases at J, with 11 bases between the two ends. CDR3 size: 13 residues. This CDR3 is CAWSVEQGNGYTF. CDR3 nucleotides: TGTGCCTGGAGTGTAGAACAGGGAAATGGCTACACCTTC.

The chain carries TRBV6-4 and TRBJ2-1; D might be TRBD2 (6 bases). This CDR3 contains 13 residues. The germline V gene encodes CDR1 MRHNA and CDR2 SNTAGT. Deletions cut 8 bases from V and 7 bases from J, with 15 bases between. In nucleotides, the CDR3 is TGTGCCAGCTCGACCGGGACTGGGAATGAGCAGTTCTTC. It is translated as CASSTGTGNEQFF.

V gene TRBV6-5 combines with J gene TRBJ2-1; TRBD1 agrees at 9 bases. The CDR3 is 15 amino acids. V shed 8 bases, J shed 9 bases, and the junction held 14 bases outside the gene matches. Germline CDR1 MNHEY, CDR2 SVGAGI. The chain's CDR3 is CASRDGTGLFTEQFF. The CDR3 DNA reads as TGTGCCAGCCGAGATGGGACAGGGTTATTCACTGAGCAGTTCTTC.

This chain links TRBV11-2 with TRBJ1-3; TRBD1 might be the D (5 bases). The germline V gene encodes CDR1 SGHAT and CDR2 FQNNGV. Trimming took 3 bases from V and 2 from J, leaving 8 bases between them. There are 14 residues in the CDR3. The CDR3 DNA is TGTGCCAGCAGCTTGGGGGGGGCTGGAAACACCATATATTTT. Encoded protein: CASSLGGAGNTIYF.

V and J are TRBV6-6 and TRBJ2-1; 8 bases are a match to TRBD2. Per the germline V gene, CDR1 is MNHNY and CDR2 is SVGAGI (reference sequence). Trimming took 5 bases from V and 2 from J; bases not matched to a gene: 8. This CDR3 contains 16 residues. The CDR3 protein is CASSRSWTSPYNEQFF. The CDR3 nucleotides read TGTGCCAGCAGTCGCTCCTGGACTAGCCCCTACAATGAGCAGTTCTTC.

V usage is TRBV27 and J usage is TRBJ2-7; 10 bases line up with TRBD2. The CDR3 contains 15 residues. CDR1 and CDR2 from the germline V gene are MNHEY and SMNVEV (reference sequence). V lost 7 bases to trimming and J lost 2 bases; unmatched junction nucleotides: 8. The chain's CDR3 is CASKMRTSGTYEQYF. The CDR3 DNA is TGTGCCAGCAAGATGAGGACTAGCGGCACCTACGAGCAGTACTTC.

The V gene is TRBV6-5, the J gene TRBJ1-2, with a tentative D call TRBD1 (6 bases). Trimming left V 3 bases short and J 0 bases short, with 11 bases between. Germline CDR1 reads MNHEY; CDR2 reads SVGAGI. This CDR3 has 15 amino acids. The CDR3 sequence: CASSYQRTANYGYTF. The CDR3, as DNA: TGTGCCAGCAGTTATCAAAGGACAGCTAACTATGGCTACACCTTC.

This clone was observed once. The rearrangement uses TRBV5-1 and TRBJ2-7; TRBD1 might be the D (5 bases). CDR1 SGHRS and CDR2 YFSETQ come from the germline V gene. V was clipped by 6 bases and J by 3 bases, with 7 bases between them. This CDR3 is built from 11 residues. CDR3 DNA: TGCGCCAGCACCGACAGCTACGAGCAGTACTTC. Amino acids: CASTDSYEQYF.

The rearrangement links TRBV27 to TRBJ1-1, with 8 nucleotides matching TRBD1. Germline CDR1 reads MNHEY; CDR2 reads SMNVEV (reference sequence). Losses at the gene ends were 6 bases for V and 3 bases for J; bases not matched to a gene: 3. This CDR3 region has 13 residues. The CDR3 loop is CASRGQGYTEAFF. CDR3 DNA: TGTGCCAGCAGAGGACAGGGTTACACTGAAGCTTTCTTT.

The chain uses TRBV25-1 and TRBJ1-1; TRBD1 might be the D (5 bases). V lost 6 bases and J lost 3, with 11 bases in between. This CDR3 region has 13 residues. In germline, CDR1 is MGHDK, CDR2 SYGVNS. The CDR3 nucleotides read TGTGCCAGCAGAATAAGGGGTGACACTGAAGCTTTCTTT. Its translation: CASRIRGDTEAFF.

To note about this clone: Other DNA sequences from this sample encode an identical CDR3 as well. The chain uses TRBV12-3 or TRBV12-4 and TRBJ2-3; tentative D call: TRBD2 (5 bases). This CDR3 has 11 residues. Trimming took off 8 bases at V and 6 bases at J, with 9 bases between the two ends. The CDR3 here is CASRLADTQYF. The DNA for the CDR3 is TGTGCCAGCCGCCTAGCCGATACGCAGTATTTT.

This chain joins TRBV28 and TRBJ2-2, with D perhaps matching TRBD2 (5 bases). The ends were cut back, 8 bases at V and 2 bases at J, with 12 bases in the middle. Germline V lookup: CDR1 MDHEN, CDR2 SYDVKM. The CDR3 contains 14 residues. This chain's CDR3 is CASRRTLNTGELFF. The CDR3, as DNA: TGTGCCAGCCGAAGGACTCTTAACACCGGGGAGCTGTTTTTT.